The count of the clone carrying this T cell receptor (beta chain) is one. What it binds is unknown. Researchers made TCR cDNA using 5'RACE template switching, and this step added a universal primer site and UMIs. TCRdb redid the calling of the 5' RACE reads with MiXCR, one entry per CDR3 protein. The data show a few hundred thousand distinct CDR3 sequences, 6.8% seen once. This entry belongs to a study of T cells after yellow fever vaccination. Study-level points and caveats: A faster peak, day 5 versus 15, was reached by the weaker secondary response.

Trimming cost V 0 bases and J 9 bases, with 12 bases left between them. CDR1 is LGHNA, CDR2 YSLEER, per germline. CDR3 length: 14 amino acids. The chain couples TRBV4-3 to TRBJ2-1, with D perhaps being TRBD1 or TRBD2 (6 bases each). Sample: PBMCs, taken roughly 46 days after the first yellow fever vaccination. The clonotype comes from a man aged 18 to 29 who received the YFV17D yellow fever vaccine. The CDR3 region is CASSQEFPGAEQFF. Here the CDR3 DNA reads TGCGCCAGCAGCCAAGAATTTCCGGGGGCTGAGCAGTTCTTC.